This T cell receptor beta chain was observed in a study of blood T cell repertoires in COVID-19. Study as a whole: The United States, Italy and Spain supplied acute and convalescent COVID-19 samples. In each case, the material was cDNA or gDNA derived from T cells, B-cell-depleted T cells, or PBMCs.

Methods used by the authors: Reference gene primer amplification in the assay estimated nucleated cell counts. TCRdb keeps only in-frame clones here, not all; method: immunoSEQ multiplex PCR. Clone size and the V and J calls come from that table; the DNA yielded D and trimming. The sample carries about 170,000 clones, approximately 89% recorded once. From germline, CDR1 is SNHLY and CDR2 FYNNEI. The CDR3 is 18 amino acids. V trimming: 0 bases; J trimming: 0 bases; junction bases outside the gene matches: 11. The sequence came from a man aged 65 to 85 with acute or convalescent COVID-19. V usage is TRBV2 and J usage is TRBJ2-7, with 7 positions matching TRBD1. Sample: peripheral blood. This chain's CDR3 is CASSEAPSDRVSSYEQYF. The CDR3 DNA sequence: TGTGCCAGCAGTGAAGCGCCCTCCGACAGGGTAAGCTCCTACGAGCAGTACTTC.